One sample yielded the 32 T cell receptor beta chains listed below, sequenced in a study of a mutant IDH1 vaccine in newly diagnosed glioma (dated by TCRdb to about 2021). Their target antigens are unknown. The time point tag for this specimen amounts to: week 11, during vaccination. A 20-mer mutant IDH1 peptide at 300 micrograms in Montanide made up each vaccine dose, which was injected subcutaneously together with topical imiquimod. The library was built by means of the immunoSEQ multiplex PCR assay. TCRdb retrieved this table from immuneACCESS and kept in-frame rearrangements only. Not all clones are present; in checked studies, unresolved V genes account for under half, and no reason is known for the remainder. The sample data list 110,000 or so clones, and roughly 90% of these were observed just once. The ten largest clones capture 0.55% to 0.7% of the sample. The sequencing here drew on PBMCs, taken from a glioma patient whose treatment included an IDH1 peptide vaccine. Every receptor here comes from a woman in her fifties or sixties with glioma.

The chain has TRBV25-1 and TRBJ1-4; D not resolved. Germline V gene lookup returns CDR1 MGHDK and CDR2 SYGVNS. Trimming stripped 2 bases from V and 0 bases from J, with 10 bases between. The CDR3 sequence is 16 residues long. The CDR3 nucleotides are TGTGCCAGCAGTGAACTCGGGATTGCAACTAATGAAAAACTGTTTTTT. Translation gives CASSELGIATNEKLFF.

Note on this clone: The sample contains more than one DNA sequence encoding this CDR3. The genes are TRBV18 and TRBJ1-1; possible D gene TRBD1, 6 bases. The CDR3 covers 13 residues. V gave up 6 bases and J gave up 0 bases, with 8 bases separating them. Germline CDR1 and CDR2: KGHSH and LQKENI. The CDR3 DNA is TGTGCCAGCTCTACAGGGATGAACACTGAAGCTTTCTTT. Its translation is CASSTGMNTEAFF.

The V call is TRBV19, the J call TRBJ2-5; weak D call: TRBD2 (5 bases). Germline loops: CDR1 LNHDA, CDR2 SQIVND (reference sequence). The CDR3 length is 18 residues. V shed 3 bases and J shed 0 bases, with 20 bases lying between them. The CDR3 here is CASSIGLARVRNQETQYF. The CDR3 DNA reads as TGTGCCAGTAGTATTGGGCTAGCCAGAGTCCGAAACCAAGAGACCCAGTACTTC.

The chain has TRBV7-9 and TRBJ2-6; D tentatively reads TRBD1 or TRBD2 (5 bases each). Trimming pared 6 bases from V and 0 bases from J, leaving 15 bases between. CDR3 length: 17 residues. Germline V gene lookup returns CDR1 SEHNR and CDR2 FQNEAQ (reference sequence). DNA for the CDR3: TGTGCCAGCAGACAGACGGGGCGATTCTCTGGGGCCAACGTCCTGACTTTC. It is translated as CASRQTGRFSGANVLTF.

This chain joins TRBV7-2 and TRBJ2-1; possible D gene TRBD2, 6 bases. CDR3 length: 15 amino acids. Trimming took 3 bases from V and 8 from J, leaving 17 bases between them. Germline V gene lookup returns CDR1 SGHTA and CDR2 FQGNSA. The CDR3 spells CASSFSRLVVDEQFF. Written as DNA, the CDR3 is TGTGCCAGCAGCTTTTCCAGACTAGTGGTCGATGAGCAGTTCTTC.

The gene calls are TRBV4-1 and TRBJ2-7; 10 bases agree with TRBD1. The CDR3 extends over 15 amino acids. The ends lost 3 bases at V and 7 bases at J; junction bases unmatched: 9. Germline V gene data show CDR1 as MGHRA and CDR2 as YSYEKL. This CDR3 is CASSHSTGGEWEQYF. The CDR3 nucleotides read TGCGCCAGCAGCCATTCGACAGGGGGCGAGTGGGAGCAGTACTTC.

The chain combines TRBV11-2 with TRBJ2-1; 13 positions match TRBD2. Germline loops: CDR1 SGHAT, CDR2 FQNNGV. The CDR3 is 17 amino acids. J lost 5 bases, V lost 4 bases, and 8 bases had no gene match. The CDR3 here is CASSSWTSGRGNNEQFF. DNA of the CDR3: TGTGCCAGCAGCTCTTGGACTAGCGGGAGAGGCAACAATGAGCAGTTCTTC.

The rearrangement uses TRBV4-1 and TRBJ2-5; D might be TRBD2 (6 bases). V was cut by 2 bases and J by 1 base, with 8 bases left in between. The CDR3 spans 14 residues. Germline V gene data show CDR1 as MGHRA and CDR2 as YSYEKL. Here the CDR3 reads CASSQRDSQETQYF. The CDR3 DNA reads TGCGCCAGCAGCCAACGGGACTCCCAAGAGACCCAGTACTTC.

The chain has TRBV7-2 and TRBJ2-1; D gene uncertain. Germline V gives CDR1 SGHTA, CDR2 FQGNSA. The CDR3 is made up of 15 amino acids. V was shortened by 4 bases and J by 0 bases, with 10 bases between the two germline ends. The CDR3 sequence: CASSYDPRSYNEQFF. As DNA, the CDR3 is TGTGCCAGCAGCTACGACCCGCGCTCCTACAATGAGCAGTTCTTC.

The DNA of the CDR3 is TGTGCCAGCAGCTTAGGGGTGAACACTGAAGCTTTCTTT. Protein: CASSLGVNTEAFF. The V gene is TRBV11-2, the J gene TRBJ1-1; D unresolved. The V end lost 1 base, the J end lost 0 bases, and 3 bases lay between the germline ends. This CDR3 is 13 amino acids long. The V gene's germline CDR1 is SGHAT and CDR2 FQNNGV.

V gene TRBV30 combines with J gene TRBJ1-2, with a weak D call TRBD1 (6 bases). The ends were cut back, 4 bases at V and 8 bases at J, with 17 bases in the middle. The CDR3 sequence is 13 residues long. Germline CDR1 GTSNPN, CDR2 SVGIG (reference sequence). The CDR3 DNA sequence: TGTGCCTGGATCGAAGGGGGGTATCGCGGCTACACCTTC. The encoded protein is CAWIEGGYRGYTF.

This rearrangement joins TRBV6-5 to TRBJ2-4; D may be TRBD2 (5 bases). Per germline, CDR1 MNHEY and CDR2 SVGAGI. This CDR3 is built from 16 residues. Trimming removed 2 bases at V and 8 bases at J, with 19 bases between. DNA for the CDR3: TGTGCCAGCAGTTACCGACCCCCGGGATCGGGTGACATTCAGTACTTC. It codes for CASSYRPPGSGDIQYF.

J is TRBJ1-5 and V is TRBV29-1, with D unclear. The length of the CDR3 is 13 residues. V gave up 4 bases and J gave up 4 bases, with 11 bases separating them. Germline CDR1 is SQVTM and CDR2 is ANQGSEA. CDR3 protein: CSVATAENQPQHF. CDR3 nucleotide sequence: TGCAGCGTTGCGACGGCAGAAAATCAGCCCCAGCATTTT.

The V gene is TRBV28, the J gene TRBJ1-1, with 12 bases aligning to TRBD1. The germline V gene encodes CDR1 MDHEN and CDR2 SYDVKM. This CDR3 comprises 17 residues. V dropped 6 bases and J dropped 1; count of bases not matched to a gene: 9. CDR3 in amino acids: CASSPGQGALWNTEAFF. Written as DNA, the CDR3 is TGTGCCAGCAGCCCGGGACAGGGGGCGTTATGGAACACTGAAGCTTTCTTT.

The sample holds a few counts of this clone. The chain joins TRBV2 to TRBJ2-2; possible D gene TRBD1, 5 bases. Trimming shortened V by 5 bases and J by 6 bases, and 13 bases separated the two germline ends. This CDR3 is built from 14 residues. The germline V gene encodes CDR1 SNHLY and CDR2 FYNNEI. CDR3 nucleotides: TGTGCCAGCAGTAGGTTTGACAGTCCCGGGGAGCTGTTTTTT. It is translated as CASSRFDSPGELFF.

The chain carries TRBV7-9 and TRBJ2-5, with 9 bases matching TRBD2. The CDR3 extends over 15 amino acids. V lost 5 bases to trimming and J lost 2 bases; unmatched junction nucleotides: 6. The germline V gene has CDR1 SEHNR and CDR2 FQNEAQ (reference sequence). DNA of the CDR3: TGTGCCAGCAGCCGGAGAGCGGGAGGACAAGAGACCCAGTACTTC. It is translated as CASSRRAGGQETQYF.

J is TRBJ2-7 and V is TRBV27; 9 bases line up with TRBD1. The junction had 1 base not matched to a gene; V was cut back by 4 bases and J by 0 bases. Germline CDR1 reads MNHEY; CDR2 reads SMNVEV (reference sequence). The CDR3 totals 14 residues. The CDR3, as DNA: TGTGCCAGCAGTTGGGACAGGGACTCCTACGAGCAGTACTTC. This encodes CASSWDRDSYEQYF.

The rearrangement uses TRBV4-1 and TRBJ2-4; D is uncertain. Germline V lookup: CDR1 MGHRA, CDR2 YSYEKL. The V gene lost 3 bases and the J gene lost 2 bases, with 20 bases spanning the gap. This CDR3 region has 18 residues. The CDR3 spells CASSHPERKGVSKNIQYF. The CDR3 coding sequence is TGCGCCAGCAGCCATCCCGAGCGAAAGGGTGTGTCCAAAAACATTCAGTACTTC.

This chain uses TRBV9 with TRBJ2-3; TRBD2 aligns across 11 bases. Germline assignment: CDR1 SGDLS and CDR2 YYNGEE. The CDR3 consists of 14 residues. Losses at the gene ends were 3 bases for V and 3 bases for J; bases not matched to a gene: 0. The CDR3 loop is CASSASGRTDTQYF. In DNA form, the CDR3 reads TGTGCCAGCAGCGCTAGCGGGAGGACAGATACGCAGTATTTT. Using reference TRBV9 and TRBJ2-3 for the parts outside the CDR3, the full variable domain is DSGVTQTPKHLITATGQRVTLRCSPRSGDLSVYWYQQSLDQGLQFLIQYYNGEERAKGNILERFSAQQFPDLHSELNLSSLELGDSALYFCASSASGRTDTQYFGPGTRLTVL.

The chain couples TRBV7-2 to TRBJ1-2, with D maybe TRBD1 (6 bases). CDR3 length: 14 amino acids. V lost 5 bases and J 7 bases, leaving 17 bases between the germline ends. Germline V CDR1 and CDR2: SGHTA, FQGNSA. As DNA, the CDR3 is TGTGCCAGCAGCGCCCTTGGGGGCGCAGTTGGCTACACCTTC. Residues: CASSALGGAVGYTF.

This chain links TRBV6-5 with TRBJ2-2, with D unclear. V lost 8 bases and J 3 bases, leaving 10 bases between the germline ends. Germline-derived CDR1 and CDR2 are MNHEY and SVGAGI. The CDR3 is 13 residues long. The CDR3 loop is CASGALDTGELFF. CDR3 DNA: TGTGCCAGCGGAGCGCTAGACACCGGGGAGCTGTTTTTT.

CDR3 DNA: TGTGCCAGCAGCTATAACCTCGATGGCTACACCTTC. Protein: CASSYNLDGYTF. The chain links TRBV7-9 to TRBJ1-2; D unclear. Deletions cut 4 bases from V and 6 bases from J, with 9 bases between. Germline V gene data show CDR1 as SEHNR and CDR2 as FQNEAQ (reference sequence). This CDR3 has 12 amino acids.

The chain links TRBV9 to TRBJ1-1, with D tentatively TRBD1 (5 bases). Trimming took off 4 bases at V and 7 bases at J, with 14 bases between the two ends. Germline V CDR1 and CDR2: SGDLS, YYNGEE. This CDR3 has 13 amino acids. This CDR3 reads CASSPRVSGEAFF. CDR3 coding DNA: TGTGCCAGCAGCCCCAGGGTTTCGGGTGAAGCTTTCTTT.

The rearrangement joins TRBV28 to TRBJ2-1, with 7 nucleotides matching TRBD2. The germline V gene has CDR1 MDHEN and CDR2 SYDVKM. The CDR3 is 13 residues long. Trimming at V came to 8 bases and at J to 3 bases, leaving 4 bases not matched to a gene. The CDR3 DNA reads as TGTGCCAGCGGGAGGGGAAACTACAATGAGCAGTTCTTC. Amino acid sequence: CASGRGNYNEQFF.

The chain joins TRBV10-2 to TRBJ1-5, with D unclear. The CDR3 loop spans 14 amino acids. With 3 bases removed from V and 6 bases from J, the gap between germline ends came to 12 bases. Germline CDR1 WSHSY, CDR2 SAAADI. The CDR3 bases are TGCGCCAGCAGTGATCCGGGAACTGGTCAGCCCCAGCATTTT. It codes for CASSDPGTGQPQHF.

This chain links TRBV2 with TRBJ2-1; a weak D match, TRBD2 (6 bases). The germline V and J ends were trimmed by 8 bases and 10 bases, with 15 bases remaining between them. CDR3 length: 12 residues. The V gene's germline CDR1 is SNHLY and CDR2 FYNNEI. CDR3 region: CASGTLPREQFF. CDR3 sequence (DNA): TGTGCCAGCGGGACTCTCCCGCGGGAGCAGTTCTTC.

As to this clone: Other DNA sequences in this sample translate to the same CDR3. The J gene is TRBJ2-5, the V gene TRBV5-1; the D is unclear. Germline V gene sequence: CDR1 SGHRS, CDR2 YFSETQ. The V gene lost 2 bases and the J gene lost 2 bases, with 4 bases spanning the gap. The CDR3 is 12 amino acids. DNA for the CDR3: TGCGCCAGCAGCTTAAATCAAGAGACCCAGTACTTC. This gives the protein CASSLNQETQYF.

The rearrangement links TRBV25-1 to TRBJ2-1; 10 nucleotides line up with TRBD2. V lost 1 base to trimming and J lost 8 bases; unmatched junction nucleotides: 11. Germline V CDR1 and CDR2: MGHDK, SYGVNS. The CDR3 sequence is 17 residues long. The CDR3 loop reads CASSESSGRALVDEQFF. CDR3 sequence (DNA): TGTGCCAGCAGTGAATCCAGCGGGAGGGCCCTTGTAGATGAGCAGTTCTTC.

This chain links TRBV12-5 with TRBJ1-2, with 7 positions matching TRBD1. The V gene's germline CDR1 is LGHNT and CDR2 FRNRAP. The J segment lost 3 bases and the V segment lost 1 base, leaving 5 bases of the junction unmatched. CDR3 length: 15 amino acids. CDR3 loop: CASGLDRGGDYGYTF. The CDR3 DNA reads TGTGCTAGTGGTTTGGATCGAGGGGGCGACTATGGCTACACCTTC. The full variable domain, completed using reference TRBV12-5 and TRBJ1-2, is DARVTQTPRHKVTEMGQEVTMRCQPILGHNTVFWYRQTMMQGLELLAYFRNRAPLDDSGMPKDRFSAEMPDATLATLKIQPSEPRDSAVYFCASGLDRGGDYGYTFGSGTRLTVV.

The chain recombines TRBV5-1 with TRBJ2-2, with 12 bases that match TRBD2. Germline V lookup: CDR1 SGHRS, CDR2 YFSETQ. V shed 4 bases and J 7 bases; nucleotides not matched to a gene: 20. The CDR3 is made up of 20 amino acids. The CDR3 region is CASSPRLAGVPSKVHGELFF. In DNA form, the CDR3 reads TGCGCCAGCAGCCCGAGACTAGCGGGAGTTCCTAGCAAGGTTCACGGGGAGCTGTTTTTT.

This clone turned up a few times. J is TRBJ1-1 and V is TRBV7-9, with D possibly matching TRBD1 (6 bases). This CDR3 contains 14 residues. Trimming stripped 4 bases from V and 5 bases from J, with 14 bases between. Per germline, CDR1 SEHNR and CDR2 FQNEAQ (reference sequence). Here the CDR3 DNA reads TGTGCCAGCAGCTCCCGGGACACCCAAACTGAAGCTTTCTTT. As protein: CASSSRDTQTEAFF.

The CDR3 DNA reads as TGCGCCAGCAGCTGGGACAAAGCCTACGAGCAGTACTTC. Protein product: CASSWDKAYEQYF. The chain uses TRBV5-1 and TRBJ2-5, with TRBD1 as a possible D gene (6 bases). TRBJ2-7 matches the DNA end more closely, so the J call is doubtful. CDR1 is SGHRS, CDR2 YFSETQ, per germline. CDR3 length: 13 residues.